Below, 30 T cell receptor beta chains from the same sample are listed, as sequenced in a study of blood T cell repertoires in COVID-19. Clones were sequenced by immunoSEQ multiplex PCR, and TCRdb holds only the in-frame ones, with some missing. The repertoire consists of about 180,000 clones, with approximately 89% occurring once and the leading ten covering around 2.7%. The sequenced material came from peripheral blood. The receptors derive from a man aged 40-55 years with active or convalescent COVID-19.

CDR3 residues: CASSQGDRASRETQYF. The CDR3 nucleotides read TGCGCCAGCAGCCAAGGGGACAGGGCTTCGCGAGAGACCCAGTACTTC. J is TRBJ2-5 and V is TRBV4-1; 9 bases line up with TRBD1. V lost 1 base and J lost 4; bases outside the gene matches: 7. The CDR3 sequence is 16 residues long. Germline CDR1 MGHRA, CDR2 YSYEKL.

The genes are TRBV27 and TRBJ1-2; no reliable D call. This CDR3 region has 14 residues. Germline lookup yields CDR1 MNHEY and CDR2 SMNVEV (reference sequence). With 0 bases removed from V and 4 bases from J, the gap between germline ends came to 9 bases. CDR3 DNA sequence: TGTGCCAGCAGTTTATCAGGAGTTCCCTATGGCTACACCTTC. Translation gives CASSLSGVPYGYTF.

V and J are TRBV19 and TRBJ1-5, with TRBD1 matching 10 bases. This CDR3 has 15 residues. Germline-derived CDR1 and CDR2 are LNHDA and SQIVND (reference sequence). Trimming took 4 bases from V and 1 from J; bases not matched to a gene: 1. Here the CDR3 reads CASSKGQGSNQPQHF. As DNA, the CDR3 is TGTGCCAGTAGTAAGGGACAGGGGAGCAATCAGCCCCAGCATTTT.

This sequence joins TRBV25-1 and TRBJ1-2, with D unclear. Germline assignment: CDR1 MGHDK and CDR2 SYGVNS. The CDR3 is 13 residues long. The ends were cut back, 4 bases at V and 6 bases at J, with 12 bases in the middle. The CDR3 loop reads CASSARQADGYTF. The CDR3, as DNA: TGTGCCAGCAGTGCCCGACAAGCCGATGGCTACACCTTC.

The rearrangement uses TRBV4-1 and TRBJ2-7; maybe TRBD2 (6 bases). CDR3 length: 14 residues. Germline lookup yields CDR1 MGHRA and CDR2 YSYEKL. The V end was cut by 0 bases, the J end by 9 bases, with 15 bases between. The CDR3 is CASSQEQIVGGQYF. CDR3 DNA sequence: TGCGCCAGCAGCCAAGAGCAAATTGTGGGGGGGCAGTACTTC.

The chain links TRBV4-1 to TRBJ1-2; 9 bases agree with TRBD1. V gave up 4 bases and J gave up 8 bases; unmatched junction bases: 17. The CDR3 covers 17 residues. CDR1 MGHRA and CDR2 YSYEKL come from the germline V gene. The DNA of the CDR3 is TGCGCCAGCAGCCTCGTACTCGCACCACAGGGGGCAGAAGGCTACACCTTC. This encodes CASSLVLAPQGAEGYTF.

This chain uses TRBV5-4 with TRBJ2-7; TRBD1 matches 10 bases. Per the germline V gene, CDR1 is SGHNT and CDR2 is YYREEE (reference sequence). Losses at the gene ends were 4 bases for V and 5 bases for J; bases not matched to a gene: 6. CDR3 length: 14 amino acids. CDR3 in amino acids: CASSPDRGHNEQYF. The CDR3 DNA is TGTGCCAGCAGCCCAGACAGGGGGCACAACGAGCAGTACTTC.

V is TRBV30 and J is TRBJ1-6; tentatively, D is TRBD1 (5 bases). V was pared by 3 bases and J by 10 bases, with 13 bases between. Germline values: CDR1 GTSNPN, CDR2 SVGIG (reference sequence). The CDR3 is made up of 13 amino acids. The CDR3 bases are TGTGCCTGGAGGGGGTCGGGGGGGTCACCCCTCCACTTT. Its protein is CAWRGSGGSPLHF.

The chain joins TRBV4-1 to TRBJ2-7, with 9 bases identical to TRBD2. With 4 bases clipped from V and 0 bases from J, the junction kept 13 bases outside the gene matches. The CDR3 covers 18 residues. The germline V gene encodes CDR1 MGHRA and CDR2 YSYEKL. CDR3 sequence (DNA): TGCGCCAGCAGCCCCCCGGGACTAGCCGAACGCCTCTCCTACGAGCAGTACTTC. Translated: CASSPPGLAERLSYEQYF.

V usage is TRBV2 and J usage is TRBJ1-2; D gene uncertain. V lost 7 bases to trimming and J lost 4 bases, with 13 bases between them. Germline V gene data show CDR1 as SNHLY and CDR2 as FYNNEI. CDR3 length equals 13 residues. The CDR3 DNA is TGTGCCAGCACCGGCGCAGCGATCTATGGCTACACCTTC. It encodes CASTGAAIYGYTF. The whole variable domain, filled in from reference TRBV2 and TRBJ1-2, reads EPEVTQTPSHQVTQMGQEVILRCVPISNHLYFYWYRQILGQKVEFLVSFYNNEISEKSEIFDDQFSVERPDGSNFTLKIRSTKLEDSAMYFCASTGAAIYGYTFGSGTRLTVV.

In its sample, this clone was seen once. The chain recombines TRBV6-2 or TRBV6-3 with TRBJ2-1; 8 bases line up with TRBD2. The CDR3 contains 15 residues. Germline trimming cut 2 bases from V and 3 bases from J; bases unmatched to any gene: 3. Germline V gives CDR1 MNHEY, CDR2 SVGEGT. The CDR3 protein is CASSYDGGGYNEQFF. For the CDR3, the DNA is TGTGCCAGCAGTTACGACGGGGGGGGCTACAATGAGCAGTTCTTC.

The gene calls are TRBV27 and TRBJ2-7; a possible D gene is TRBD1 (6 bases). V was pared by 8 bases and J by 3 bases, with 17 bases between. Germline values: CDR1 MNHEY, CDR2 SMNVEV (reference sequence). CDR3 size: 14 residues. CDR3 sequence: CASSIRGIDYEQYF. Written as DNA, the CDR3 is TGTGCCAGCTCCATCAGGGGCATCGACTACGAGCAGTACTTC.

This chain links TRBV11-3 with TRBJ2-1, with a possible D match to TRBD1 (6 bases). Germline loops: CDR1 SGHNT, CDR2 YENEEA. V was shortened by 1 base and J by 6 bases, with 13 bases between the two germline ends. CDR3 size: 15 residues. The CDR3 DNA reads TGTGCCAGCAGCTTAGGAACAGGGCTATTCAATGAGCAGTTCTTC. It translates to CASSLGTGLFNEQFF.

Only one count was recorded for this clone. CDR3 sequence (DNA): TGCGCCAGCAGCTTGGACTTACGCATGAACACTGAAGCTTTCTTT. It codes for CASSLDLRMNTEAFF. The chain combines TRBV5-1 with TRBJ1-1; no definite D call. This CDR3 has 15 amino acids. The V end was cut by 0 bases, the J end by 0 bases, with 9 bases between. Germline assignment: CDR1 SGHRS and CDR2 YFSETQ.

This clone was seen once. The chain has TRBV7-5 and TRBJ1-4; the table gives TRBD1 as D, unverified against the DNA. TRBV7-5 is a documented pseudogene. The CDR3 runs to 15 residues. CDR3 amino acids: CARSLGTGLNEKLFF. Written as DNA, the CDR3 is TGTGCCAGAAGCTTGGGGACAGGCCTTAATGAAAAACTGTTTTTT.

The V call is TRBV19, the J call TRBJ1-2; 9 nucleotides align to TRBD1. The CDR3 totals 13 residues. The V gene end was trimmed by 3 bases and the J gene end by 14 bases; junction bases not matched to a gene: 10. Looked up from germline, CDR1 is LNHDA and CDR2 is SQIVND (reference sequence). The CDR3 DNA reads TGTGCCAGTAGTATGGGGACAGGGACCCCAGGGACCTTC. It translates to CASSMGTGTPGTF.

This chain links TRBV11-2 with TRBJ2-7; D is undetermined. Trimming took off 5 bases at V and 4 bases at J, with 15 bases between the two ends. Germline V CDR1 and CDR2: SGHAT, FQNNGV. The CDR3 is 14 residues long. The CDR3 DNA is TGTGCCAGCAGCCATGGTCCTAACCGGTACGAGCAGTACTTC. It codes for CASSHGPNRYEQYF.

The gene calls are TRBV5-1 and TRBJ2-3, with 7 bases matching TRBD2. The length of the CDR3 is 15 residues. Trimming at V came to 4 bases and at J to 4 bases, leaving 9 bases not matched to a gene. CDR1 SGHRS and CDR2 YFSETQ come from the germline V gene. The CDR3 here is CASSRAGPTSDTQYF. DNA for the CDR3: TGCGCCAGCAGCCGAGCGGGGCCGACCTCAGATACGCAGTATTTT.

This clone was observed a single time. J is TRBJ2-5 and V is TRBV5-1, with TRBD1 matching over 9 bases. Germline trimming cut 5 bases from V and 5 bases from J; bases unmatched to any gene: 13. From germline, CDR1 is SGHRS and CDR2 YFSETQ. There are 16 residues in the CDR3. For the CDR3, the DNA is TGCGCCAGCAGTCCAACCGGGACAGGGCGACAGGAGACCCAGTACTTC. Translation gives CASSPTGTGRQETQYF.

The CDR3 here is CASTPSQGYYGYTF. The DNA for the CDR3 is TGTGCCAGCACCCCATCACAGGGGTACTATGGCTACACCTTC. The chain employs TRBV6-5 and TRBJ1-2, with 7 bases identical to TRBD1. Losses at the gene ends were 7 bases for V and 3 bases for J; bases not matched to a gene: 8. The CDR3 has 14 amino acids. Germline V gene sequence: CDR1 MNHEY, CDR2 SVGAGI.

The chain employs TRBV5-1 and TRBJ1-6; 9 nucleotides match TRBD1. The V gene end was trimmed by 0 bases and the J gene end by 10 bases; junction bases not matched to a gene: 5. CDR1 and CDR2 from the germline V gene are SGHRS and YFSETQ. The CDR3 covers 15 residues. This CDR3 reads CASSLEQGARSPLHF. CDR3 sequence (DNA): TGCGCCAGCAGCTTGGAACAGGGGGCACGATCACCCCTCCACTTT.

This clone was seen a few times. The chain joins TRBV5-4 to TRBJ1-2; 11 nucleotides align to TRBD1. Germline CDR1 and CDR2: SGHNT and YYREEE (reference sequence). This CDR3 spans 14 amino acids. Trimming cost V 3 bases and J 7 bases; bases outside gene matches: 5. The CDR3 here is CASSSGTGGGGYTF. The CDR3 region has the DNA TGTGCCAGCAGCTCCGGGACAGGGGGGGGTGGCTACACCTTC.

This clone was counted a few times. This chain joins TRBV7-9 and TRBJ1-1, with a possible D match to TRBD1 (5 bases). CDR1 and CDR2 (germline): SEHNR, FQNEAQ (reference sequence). Trimming stripped 2 bases from V and 4 bases from J, with 23 bases between. The CDR3 extends over 18 amino acids. CDR3 protein: CASSLFQRKGPRGTEAFF. Written as DNA, the CDR3 is TGTGCCAGCAGCTTATTTCAGAGGAAGGGCCCAAGGGGCACTGAAGCTTTCTTT.

The chain uses TRBV2 and TRBJ2-7; 7 bases agree with TRBD1. Germline V gene data show CDR1 as SNHLY and CDR2 as FYNNEI. Trimming removed 5 bases from V and 1 base from J; junction bases left unmatched: 5. This CDR3 contains 14 residues. This chain's CDR3 is CASSKGRGSYEQYF. The DNA for the CDR3 is TGTGCCAGCAGTAAAGGCAGGGGGTCCTACGAGCAGTACTTC.

This clone was counted a few times. The chain recombines TRBV6-5 with TRBJ1-5; unclear D gene. The CDR3 spans 14 residues. Trimming stripped 6 bases from V and 6 bases from J, with 15 bases between. Germline V lookup: CDR1 MNHEY, CDR2 SVGAGI. CDR3 sequence: CASRALEQFQPQHF. As DNA, the CDR3 is TGTGCCAGCAGGGCCCTAGAGCAATTTCAGCCCCAGCATTTT.

The genes are TRBV5-6 and TRBJ2-2, with TRBD1 matching 9 bases. Trimming removed 5 bases from V and 2 bases from J; junction bases left unmatched: 7. The CDR3 contains 16 residues. Germline V gene sequence: CDR1 SGHDT, CDR2 YYEEEE. CDR3 sequence (DNA): TGTGCCAGCAGACTGGACAGGGGTCCCAACACCGGGGAGCTGTTTTTT. It specifies CASRLDRGPNTGELFF.

This clone was observed a single time. V gene TRBV6-2 or TRBV6-3 combines with J gene TRBJ2-3; the D gene is possibly TRBD1 (6 bases). V lost 4 bases and J 1 base, leaving 9 bases between the germline ends. Germline V gene data show CDR1 as MNHEY and CDR2 as SVGEGT. The CDR3 sequence is 14 residues long. The DNA for the CDR3 is TGTGCCAGCAGTTTTAGACAGGGCACAGATACGCAGTATTTT. Its translation is CASSFRQGTDTQYF.

The rearrangement links TRBV10-2 to TRBJ1-1; D possibly corresponds to TRBD1 (5 bases). The CDR3 length is 13 residues. Germline V gives CDR1 WSHSY, CDR2 SAAADI. The V and J ends lost 3 bases and 5 bases respectively, with 10 bases between them. CDR3 nucleotides: TGCGCCAGCAGTGACGGGGGGAGGACTGAAGCTTTCTTT. Residues: CASSDGGRTEAFF.

This chain joins TRBV28 and TRBJ2-5; weak D call: TRBD2 (6 bases). Germline loops: CDR1 MDHEN, CDR2 SYDVKM. The CDR3 is 14 residues long. The V and J ends lost 5 bases and 1 base respectively, with 11 bases between them. CDR3 in DNA: TGTGCCAGCAGTAAGACTAGAGTCCAAGAGACCCAGTACTTC. Protein sequence: CASSKTRVQETQYF.

This clone was counted a single time. This chain's CDR3 is CASSLSGNIGELFF. DNA of the CDR3: TGTGCCAGCAGTTTATCCGGTAATATCGGGGAGCTGTTTTTT. The chain is built from TRBV27 and TRBJ2-2; unclear D gene. The CDR3 extends over 14 amino acids. CDR1 and CDR2 (germline): MNHEY, SMNVEV (reference sequence). V was trimmed by 0 bases and J by 7 bases, leaving 9 bases between them.